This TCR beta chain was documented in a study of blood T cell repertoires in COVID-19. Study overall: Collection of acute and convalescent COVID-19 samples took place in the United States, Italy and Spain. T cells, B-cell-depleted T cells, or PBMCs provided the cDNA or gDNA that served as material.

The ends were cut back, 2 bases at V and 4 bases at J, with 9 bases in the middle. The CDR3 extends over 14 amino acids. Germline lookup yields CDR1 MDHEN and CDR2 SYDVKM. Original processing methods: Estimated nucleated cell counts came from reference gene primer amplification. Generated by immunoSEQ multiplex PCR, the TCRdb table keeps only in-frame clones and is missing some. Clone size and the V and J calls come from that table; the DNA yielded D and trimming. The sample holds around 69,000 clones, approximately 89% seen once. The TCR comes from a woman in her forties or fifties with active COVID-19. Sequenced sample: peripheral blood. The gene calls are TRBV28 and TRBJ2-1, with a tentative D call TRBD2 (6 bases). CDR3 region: CASSLIGGYNEQFF. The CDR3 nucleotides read TGTGCCAGCAGTTTAATTGGGGGGTACAATGAGCAGTTCTTC.